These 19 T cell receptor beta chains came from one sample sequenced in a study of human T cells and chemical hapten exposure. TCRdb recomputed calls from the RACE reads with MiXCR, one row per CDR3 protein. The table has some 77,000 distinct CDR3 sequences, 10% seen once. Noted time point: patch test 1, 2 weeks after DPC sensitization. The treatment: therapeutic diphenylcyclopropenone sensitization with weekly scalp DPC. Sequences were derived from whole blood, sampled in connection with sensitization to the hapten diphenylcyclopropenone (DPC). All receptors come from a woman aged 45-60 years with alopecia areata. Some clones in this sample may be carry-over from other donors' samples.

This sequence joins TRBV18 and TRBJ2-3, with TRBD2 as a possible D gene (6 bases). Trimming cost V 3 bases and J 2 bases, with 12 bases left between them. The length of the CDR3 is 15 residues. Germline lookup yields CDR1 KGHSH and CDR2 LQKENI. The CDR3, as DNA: TGTGCCAGCTCACCTCTTAGCGGAGTCACAGATACGCAGTATTTT. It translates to CASSPLSGVTDTQYF.

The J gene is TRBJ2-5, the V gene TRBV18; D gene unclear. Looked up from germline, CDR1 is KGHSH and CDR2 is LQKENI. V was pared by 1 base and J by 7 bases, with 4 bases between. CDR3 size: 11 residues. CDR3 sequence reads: CASSPLVTQYF. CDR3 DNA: TGTGCCAGCTCACCACTGGTGACCCAGTACTTC.

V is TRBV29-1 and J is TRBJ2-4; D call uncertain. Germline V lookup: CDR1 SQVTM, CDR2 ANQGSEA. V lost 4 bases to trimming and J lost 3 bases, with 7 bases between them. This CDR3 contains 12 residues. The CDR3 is CSVVGDKNIQYF. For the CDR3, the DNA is TGCAGCGTTGTAGGAGACAAAAACATTCAGTACTTC.

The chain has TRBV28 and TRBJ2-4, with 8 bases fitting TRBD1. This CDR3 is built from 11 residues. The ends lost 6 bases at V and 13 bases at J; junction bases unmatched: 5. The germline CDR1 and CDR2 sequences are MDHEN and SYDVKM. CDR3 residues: CASSTDRVQYF. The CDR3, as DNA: TGTGCCAGCAGCACGGACAGGGTGCAGTACTTC.

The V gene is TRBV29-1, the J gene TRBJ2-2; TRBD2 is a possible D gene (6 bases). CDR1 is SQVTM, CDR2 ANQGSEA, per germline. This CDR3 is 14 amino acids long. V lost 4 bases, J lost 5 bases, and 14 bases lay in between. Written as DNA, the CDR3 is TGCAGCGTTGGCTCGCTAGCGTATACCGGGGAGCTGTTTTTT. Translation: CSVGSLAYTGELFF.

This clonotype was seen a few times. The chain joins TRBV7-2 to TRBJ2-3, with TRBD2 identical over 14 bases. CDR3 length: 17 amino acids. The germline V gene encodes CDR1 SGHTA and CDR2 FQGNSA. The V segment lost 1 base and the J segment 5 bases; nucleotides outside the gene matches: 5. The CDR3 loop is CASSLVPGLAGVDTQYF. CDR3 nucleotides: TGTGCCAGCAGCTTAGTCCCGGGACTAGCGGGAGTAGATACGCAGTATTTT. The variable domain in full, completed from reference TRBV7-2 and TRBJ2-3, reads GAGVSQSPSNKVTEKGKDVELRCDPISGHTALYWYRQSLGQGLEFLIYFQGNSAPDKSGLPSDRFSAERTGGSVSTLTIQRTQQEDSAVYLCASSLVPGLAGVDTQYFGPGTRLTVL.

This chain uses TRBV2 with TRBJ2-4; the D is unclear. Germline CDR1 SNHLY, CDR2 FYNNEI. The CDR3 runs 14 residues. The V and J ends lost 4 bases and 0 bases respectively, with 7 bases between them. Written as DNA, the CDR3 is TGTGCCAGCAGTGTTGTGATAGCCAAAAACATTCAGTACTTC. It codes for CASSVVIAKNIQYF.

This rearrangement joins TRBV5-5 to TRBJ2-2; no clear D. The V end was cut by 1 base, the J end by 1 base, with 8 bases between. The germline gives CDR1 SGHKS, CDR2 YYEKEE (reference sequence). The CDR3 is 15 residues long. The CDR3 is CASSLNPGNTGELFF. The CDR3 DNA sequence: TGTGCCAGCAGCTTGAATCCCGGGAACACCGGGGAGCTGTTTTTT.

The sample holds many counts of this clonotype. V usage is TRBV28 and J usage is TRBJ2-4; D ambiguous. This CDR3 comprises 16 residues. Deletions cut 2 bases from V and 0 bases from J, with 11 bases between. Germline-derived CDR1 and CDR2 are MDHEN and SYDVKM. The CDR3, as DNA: TGTGCCAGCAGTTTAAGAGCCCAACTAGCCAAAAACATTCAGTACTTC. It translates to CASSLRAQLAKNIQYF.

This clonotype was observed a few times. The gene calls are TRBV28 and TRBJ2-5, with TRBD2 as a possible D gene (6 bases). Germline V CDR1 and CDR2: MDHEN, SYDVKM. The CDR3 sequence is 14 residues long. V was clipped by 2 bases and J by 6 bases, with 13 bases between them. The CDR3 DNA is TGTGCCAGCAGTTTAAGCGGGCCCCTCAAGACCCAGTACTTC. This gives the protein CASSLSGPLKTQYF.

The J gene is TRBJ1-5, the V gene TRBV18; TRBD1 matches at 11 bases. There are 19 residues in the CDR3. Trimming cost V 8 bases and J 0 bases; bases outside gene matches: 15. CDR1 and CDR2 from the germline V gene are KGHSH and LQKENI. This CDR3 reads CASTENGQGALYSNQPQHF. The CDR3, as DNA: TGTGCCAGCACAGAAAATGGACAGGGGGCCCTTTATAGCAATCAGCCCCAGCATTTT.

CDR3 amino acids: CASSRGQGTSGANVLTF. DNA for the CDR3: TGTGCCAGTAGTAGGGGACAGGGGACCTCTGGGGCCAACGTCCTGACTTTC. The chain carries TRBV19 and TRBJ2-6; TRBD1 aligns across 10 bases. CDR1 is LNHDA and CDR2 is SQIVND in the germline V gene (reference sequence). With V trimmed by 4 bases and J by 0 bases, 3 bases remained unmatched. The CDR3 is made up of 17 amino acids.

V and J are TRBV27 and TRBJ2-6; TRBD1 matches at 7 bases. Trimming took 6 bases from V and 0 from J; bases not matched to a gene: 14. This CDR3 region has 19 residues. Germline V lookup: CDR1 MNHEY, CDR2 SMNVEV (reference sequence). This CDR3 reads CASSRRPTGQSSGANVLTF. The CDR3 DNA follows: TGTGCCAGCAGCCGACGCCCGACAGGGCAGAGCTCTGGGGCCAACGTCCTGACTTTC.

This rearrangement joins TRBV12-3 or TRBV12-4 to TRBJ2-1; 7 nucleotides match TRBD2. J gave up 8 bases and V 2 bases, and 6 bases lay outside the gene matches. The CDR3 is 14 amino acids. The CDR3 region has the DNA TGTGCCAGCAGTTTAACTAGCGAAAGGCATGAGCAGTTCTTC. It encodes CASSLTSERHEQFF.

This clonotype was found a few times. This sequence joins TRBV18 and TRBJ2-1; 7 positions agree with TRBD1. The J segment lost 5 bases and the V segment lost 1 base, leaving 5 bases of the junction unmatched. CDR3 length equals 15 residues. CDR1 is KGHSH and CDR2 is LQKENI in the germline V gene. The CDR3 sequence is CASSPRGQQNNEQFF. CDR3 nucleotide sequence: TGTGCCAGCTCACCACGGGGACAGCAAAACAATGAGCAGTTCTTC.

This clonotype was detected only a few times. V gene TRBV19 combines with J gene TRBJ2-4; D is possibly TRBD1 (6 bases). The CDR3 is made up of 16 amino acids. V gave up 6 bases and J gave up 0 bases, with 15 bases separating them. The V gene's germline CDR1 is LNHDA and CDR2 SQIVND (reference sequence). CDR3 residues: CASSPGQNRAKNIQYF. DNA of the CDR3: TGTGCCAGTAGCCCTGGACAGAATCGAGCCAAAAACATTCAGTACTTC.

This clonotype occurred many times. The CDR3 is CASSLGRTNTEAFF. CDR3 sequence (DNA): TGTGCCAGCAGCTTGGGACGGACAAACACTGAAGCTTTCTTT. The gene calls are TRBV5-8 and TRBJ1-1, with D perhaps TRBD1 (5 bases). The CDR3 covers 14 residues. Germline V gives CDR1 SGHTS, CDR2 YDEGEE. The V gene lost 0 bases and the J gene lost 2 bases, with 8 bases spanning the gap.

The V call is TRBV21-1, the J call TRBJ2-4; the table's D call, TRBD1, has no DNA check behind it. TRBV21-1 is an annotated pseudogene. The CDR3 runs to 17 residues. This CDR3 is CASSKEGQLLAKNIQYF. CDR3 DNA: TGTGCCAGCAGCAAAGAGGGACAGCTTTTAGCCAAAAACATTCAGTACTTC.

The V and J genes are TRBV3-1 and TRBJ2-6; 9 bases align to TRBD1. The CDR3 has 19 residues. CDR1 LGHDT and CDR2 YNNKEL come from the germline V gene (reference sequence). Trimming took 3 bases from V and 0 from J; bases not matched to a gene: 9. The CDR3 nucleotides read TGTGCCAGCAGCCAGACAGGGGGTGCTACCTTCTCTGGGGCCAACGTCCTGACTTTC. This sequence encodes CASSQTGGATFSGANVLTF. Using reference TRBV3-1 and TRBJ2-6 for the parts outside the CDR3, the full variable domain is DTAVSQTPKYLVTQMGNDKSIKCEQNLGHDTMYWYKQDSKKFLKIMFSYNNKELIINETVPNRFSPKSPDKAHLNLHINSLELGDSAVYFCASSQTGGATFSGANVLTFGAGSRLTVL.